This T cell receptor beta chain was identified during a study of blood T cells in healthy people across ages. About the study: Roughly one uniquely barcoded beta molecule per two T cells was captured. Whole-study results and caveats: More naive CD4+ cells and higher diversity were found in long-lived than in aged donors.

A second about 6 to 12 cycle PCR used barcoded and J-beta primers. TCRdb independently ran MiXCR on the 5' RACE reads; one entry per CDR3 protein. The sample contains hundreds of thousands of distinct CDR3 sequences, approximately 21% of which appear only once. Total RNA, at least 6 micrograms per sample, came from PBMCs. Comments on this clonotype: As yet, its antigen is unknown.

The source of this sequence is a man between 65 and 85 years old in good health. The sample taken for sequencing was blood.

The CDR3 nucleotides read TGTGCCAGCAGCTTAGAAGCTGGGGGGACTGAAAAACTGTTTTTT. It translates to CASSLEAGGTEKLFF. The V call is TRBV7-9, the J call TRBJ1-4, with TRBD1 as a possible D gene (5 bases). The CDR3 extends over 15 amino acids. Germline V CDR1 and CDR2: SEHNR, FQNEAQ (reference sequence). Trimming removed 1 base at V and 7 bases at J, with 13 bases between.